These 14 T cell receptor beta chains share one sample of origin, sequenced in a study of blood T cells in healthy people across ages. Primers used in a second PCR of about 7 to 12 cycles were a sample-barcoded 5' primer and a J-beta primer mix. Using its own MiXCR run on the 5' RACE reads, TCRdb lists one record per CDR3 protein. The data hold more than 650,000 distinct CDR3 sequences, with about 26% observed a single time. The data also belong to a second study, concerning T cells of mothers and their children.

The sequenced sample was blood. Receptors were obtained from a boy between 10 and 17 years old in good health.

J is TRBJ2-7 and V is TRBV24-1; weak D call: TRBD2 (5 bases). This CDR3 spans 12 amino acids. V lost 5 bases and J 7 bases, leaving 11 bases between the germline ends. Germline-derived CDR1 and CDR2 are KGHDR and SFDVKD. The CDR3 protein is CATSAEVGEQYF. As DNA, the CDR3 is TGTGCCACCAGTGCGGAGGTAGGAGAGCAGTACTTC.

The rearrangement joins TRBV23-1 to TRBJ2-5, with D perhaps matching TRBD2 (6 bases). TRBV23-1 is recorded as an ORF, its role being uncertain. The V end was cut by 7 bases, the J end by 3 bases, with 21 bases between. The CDR3 loop spans 16 amino acids. Here the CDR3 reads CASKGGLRFGKETQYF. The CDR3 DNA sequence: TGCGCCAGCAAGGGCGGACTAAGATTTGGCAAAGAGACCCAGTACTTC.

This clonotype was picked up one time. A read error is likely, as this CDR3 ends without the conserved phenylalanine or tryptophan. CDR3 sequence: CASSWTVGTEAFC. The DNA of the CDR3 is TGTGCCAGCAGCTGGACCGTCGGCACTGAAGCTTTCTGT. The chain recombines TRBV5-5 with TRBJ1-1; D gene uncertain. This CDR3 is 13 amino acids long. Germline V gene data show CDR1 as SGHKS and CDR2 as YYEKEE (reference sequence). V was trimmed by 3 bases and J by 4 bases, leaving 10 bases between them.

V usage is TRBV4-1 and J usage is TRBJ1-4, with D possibly matching TRBD1 (6 bases). V gave up 3 bases and J gave up 8 bases, with 19 bases separating them. The germline V gene has CDR1 MGHRA and CDR2 YSYEKL. The CDR3 length is 16 residues. This CDR3 reads CASSQSWDKRGEKLFF. The CDR3 nucleotides are TGCGCCAGCAGCCAGTCTTGGGACAAGAGGGGGGAAAAACTGTTTTTT.

The chain uses TRBV28 and TRBJ1-2, with D unclear. V was clipped by 3 bases and J by 4 bases, with 15 bases between them. The germline V gene encodes CDR1 MDHEN and CDR2 SYDVKM. This CDR3 spans 15 amino acids. The CDR3 nucleotides are TGTGCCAGCAGTTTGGGAGGGCTTCGCCGCTATGGCTACACCTTC. Protein: CASSLGGLRRYGYTF.

The chain is built from TRBV2 and TRBJ1-1; TRBD1 aligns across 11 bases. Per germline, CDR1 SNHLY and CDR2 FYNNEI. The ends lost 7 bases at V and 10 bases at J; junction bases unmatched: 14. CDR3 length equals 15 residues. The CDR3 DNA follows: TGTGCCAGCAAGGTCTTGTCTCCGGGGACAGGGGGAGCTTTCTTT. This codes for CASKVLSPGTGGAFF.

The chain has TRBV27 and TRBJ1-6, with D perhaps TRBD1 (5 bases). Trimming took off 3 bases at V and 10 bases at J, with 10 bases between the two ends. Germline values: CDR1 MNHEY, CDR2 SMNVEV (reference sequence). The CDR3 contains 13 residues. CDR3 nucleotides: TGTGCCAGCAGTTTCGGGGGTGGATCACCCCTCCACTTT. This gives the protein CASSFGGGSPLHF.

CDR3 nucleotide sequence: TGTGCCAGCAGCACGACAGGGGGTACGCAAGAGACCCAGTACTTC. This encodes CASSTTGGTQETQYF. The chain links TRBV7-9 to TRBJ2-5; TRBD1 agrees at 9 bases. The V gene's germline CDR1 is SEHNR and CDR2 FQNEAQ (reference sequence). The CDR3 contains 15 residues. Unmatched junction bases numbered 6, after V lost 5 bases and J lost 2 bases.

This clonotype was found a few times. The chain recombines TRBV5-1 with TRBJ2-5; TRBD1 is a possible D gene (5 bases). Germline V lookup: CDR1 SGHRS, CDR2 YFSETQ. This CDR3 has 12 residues. V shed 0 bases and J shed 9 bases, with 9 bases lying between them. This CDR3 reads CASSLDQGPQYF. CDR3 DNA sequence: TGCGCCAGCAGCTTGGACCAGGGTCCCCAGTACTTC.

CDR3 amino acids: CSAIGVGGGVLLWNEQFF. CDR3 sequence (DNA): TGCAGTGCCATCGGGGTCGGCGGGGGAGTCCTTTTGTGGAATGAGCAGTTCTTC. The rearrangement links TRBV20-1 to TRBJ2-1; TRBD2 aligns across 7 bases. The junction had 24 bases not matched to a gene; V was cut back by 6 bases and J by 7 bases. Germline CDR1 is DFQATT and CDR2 is SNEGSKA (reference sequence). The CDR3 runs to 18 residues.

The V and J genes are TRBV4-2 and TRBJ1-5, with D possibly TRBD1 on 6 matching bases. The CDR3 is made up of 16 amino acids. Germline V lookup: CDR1 LGHNA, CDR2 YNFKEQ. V was clipped by 4 bases and J by 1 base, with 14 bases between them. In DNA, the CDR3 is TGTGCCAGCAGCCTGGGGGCTGGGGTAAGCAATCAGCCCCAGCATTTT. Its protein is CASSLGAGVSNQPQHF.

This chain links TRBV27 with TRBJ2-2; D possibly corresponds to TRBD1 (6 bases). From germline, CDR1 is MNHEY and CDR2 SMNVEV (reference sequence). CDR3 size: 15 residues. Trimming stripped 5 bases from V and 7 bases from J, with 17 bases between. The CDR3 nucleotides are TGTGCCAGCAGTAGAGGACAGCCAAGGAGCGGGGAGCTGTTTTTT. It is translated as CASSRGQPRSGELFF.

V and J are TRBV28 and TRBJ2-1; TRBD1 matches 7 bases. CDR3 length equals 15 residues. The J segment lost 5 bases and the V segment lost 6 bases, leaving 10 bases of the junction unmatched. The V gene's germline CDR1 is MDHEN and CDR2 SYDVKM. DNA for the CDR3: TGTGCCAGCAGACCTATCACCGGGACAGACAATGAGCAGTTCTTC. It codes for CASRPITGTDNEQFF.

The chain recombines TRBV28 with TRBJ2-7, with D perhaps matching TRBD1 (5 bases). Germline CDR1 reads MDHEN; CDR2 reads SYDVKM. V gave up 6 bases and J gave up 7 bases, with 13 bases separating them. The length of the CDR3 is 12 residues. The CDR3 region is CASRSGYREQYF. Written as DNA, the CDR3 is TGTGCCAGCAGGTCAGGGTATAGGGAGCAGTACTTC.